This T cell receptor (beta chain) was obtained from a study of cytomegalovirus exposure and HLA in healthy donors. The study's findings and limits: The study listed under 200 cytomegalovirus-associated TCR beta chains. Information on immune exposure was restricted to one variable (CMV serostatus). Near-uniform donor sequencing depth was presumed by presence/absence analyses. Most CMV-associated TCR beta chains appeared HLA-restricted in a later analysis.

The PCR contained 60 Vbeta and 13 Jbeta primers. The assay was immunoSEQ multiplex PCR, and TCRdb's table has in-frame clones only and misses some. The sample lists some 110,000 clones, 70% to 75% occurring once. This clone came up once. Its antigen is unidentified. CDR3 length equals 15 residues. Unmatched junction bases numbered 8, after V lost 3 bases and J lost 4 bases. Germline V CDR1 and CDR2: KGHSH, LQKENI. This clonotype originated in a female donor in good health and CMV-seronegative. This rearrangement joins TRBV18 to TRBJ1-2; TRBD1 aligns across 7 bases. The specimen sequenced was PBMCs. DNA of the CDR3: TGTGCCAGCTCACCTTCTGACAGGGCTAGCTATGGCTACACCTTC. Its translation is CASSPSDRASYGYTF.